This is a list of T cell receptor beta chains from one sample in a study of PD-1 blockade in mismatch repair-deficient tumors. Sequenced by immunoSEQ multiplex PCR; TCRdb stores in-frame clones only, minus some. The sample includes about 130,000 clones, roughly 90% of them seen just once. Source: peripheral blood, taken 70 to 73 weeks after starting pembrolizumab. Every receptor here comes from an adult with mismatch repair-deficient cancer. The CDR3 runs from the conserved cysteine through the conserved F or W.

TRBV5-4	TRBJ2-5	CASSSQGTETQYF
TRBV6-5	TRBJ2-3	CASSARPTGADTQYF
TRBV2	TRBJ1-3	CASTNQIDRQGNTIYF
TRBV4-3	TRBJ2-7	CASSPRQGAYEQYF
TRBV10-1	TRBJ2-3	CASSDGDTQYF
TRBV30	TRBJ2-5	CAWSVQGYQETQYF
TRBV6-1	TRBJ1-1	CASTLQGRTEAFF
TRBV6-5	TRBJ2-1	CASSRRETYNEQFF
TRBV18	TRBJ1-3	CASSPSAYSGNTIYF
TRBV30	TRBJ2-7	CAWSSGIVAYEQYF
TRBV9	TRBJ2-3	CASSVAGVVGADTQYF
TRBV4-1	TRBJ2-4	CASSQASDIQYF
TRBV30	TRBJ2-7	CAWSVLKGAAYEQYF
TRBV25-1	TRBJ2-3	CASSDGVTDTQYF
TRBV5-6	TRBJ1-2	CASSFGGAVYGYTF
TRBV27	TRBJ2-3	CASSLKPNGLAGGRLGDTQYF
TRBV7-6	TRBJ2-3	CASSLVPQPTDTQYF